These 3 T cell receptor beta chains were sequenced from one sample in a study of CD8+ T cells in alopecia areata. RNA was isolated and reverse transcribed to cDNA, the sequencing template. Measured with immunoSEQ multiplex PCR; TCRdb has only the in-frame clones, and not every one. Altogether 150,000 to 200,000 clones are present, around 60% being singletons, with the ten largest covering roughly 14%. Here the sequenced sample was CD4+ T cells sorted from blood, taken at week 0. All receptors derive from a human donor with alopecia areata.

V is TRBV6-5 and J is TRBJ1-5; D gene uncertain. CDR3 length: 13 residues. Trimming took 6 bases from V and 7 from J, leaving 13 bases between them. Germline CDR1 is MNHEY and CDR2 is SVGAGI. This CDR3 is CASRRGGEQPQHF. The DNA of the CDR3 is TGTGCCAGCAGGCGTGGTGGGGAGCAGCCCCAGCATTTT.

This chain links TRBV30 with TRBJ1-1, with D possibly being TRBD1 (6 bases). The V and J ends lost 8 bases and 0 bases respectively, with 13 bases between them. The CDR3 is made up of 13 amino acids. Germline CDR1 and CDR2: GTSNPN and SVGIG (reference sequence). The CDR3 reads CAAARQVNTEAFF. The CDR3 DNA follows: TGTGCCGCTGCCCGACAGGTGAACACTGAAGCTTTCTTT. The complete variable domain, with remaining parts taken from reference TRBV30 and TRBJ1-1, reads SQTIHQWPATLVQPVGSPLSLECTVEGTSNPNLYWYRQAAGRGLQLLFYSVGIGQISSEVPQNLSASRPQDRQFILSSKKLLLSDSGFYLCAAARQVNTEAFFGQGTRLTVV.

The chain is built from TRBV29-1 and TRBJ2-1; D remains unclear. The V and J ends lost 4 bases and 7 bases respectively, with 14 bases between them. Germline V gene data show CDR1 as SQVTM and CDR2 as ANQGSEA. This CDR3 spans 13 amino acids. In nucleotides, the CDR3 is TGCAGCGTTGGATTCCTGAAGGTGAATGAGCAGTTCTTC. The encoded protein is CSVGFLKVNEQFF.